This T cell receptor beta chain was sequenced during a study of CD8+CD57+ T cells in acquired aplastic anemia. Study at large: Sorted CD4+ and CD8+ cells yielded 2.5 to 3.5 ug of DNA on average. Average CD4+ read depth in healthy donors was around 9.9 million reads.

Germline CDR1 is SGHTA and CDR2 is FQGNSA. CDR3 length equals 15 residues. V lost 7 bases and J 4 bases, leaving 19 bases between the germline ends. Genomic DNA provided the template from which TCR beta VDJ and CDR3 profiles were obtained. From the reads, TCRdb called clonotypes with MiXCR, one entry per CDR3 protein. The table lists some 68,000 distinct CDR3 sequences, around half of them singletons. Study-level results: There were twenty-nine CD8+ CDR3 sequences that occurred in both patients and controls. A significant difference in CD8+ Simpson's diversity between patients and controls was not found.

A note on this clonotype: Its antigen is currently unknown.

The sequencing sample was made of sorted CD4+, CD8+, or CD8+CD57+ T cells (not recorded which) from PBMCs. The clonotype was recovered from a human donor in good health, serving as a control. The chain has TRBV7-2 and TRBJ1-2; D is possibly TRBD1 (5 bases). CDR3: CASTLRQPLPYGYTF. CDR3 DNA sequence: TGTGCCAGCACCCTAAGACAGCCGCTACCCTATGGCTACACCTTC.